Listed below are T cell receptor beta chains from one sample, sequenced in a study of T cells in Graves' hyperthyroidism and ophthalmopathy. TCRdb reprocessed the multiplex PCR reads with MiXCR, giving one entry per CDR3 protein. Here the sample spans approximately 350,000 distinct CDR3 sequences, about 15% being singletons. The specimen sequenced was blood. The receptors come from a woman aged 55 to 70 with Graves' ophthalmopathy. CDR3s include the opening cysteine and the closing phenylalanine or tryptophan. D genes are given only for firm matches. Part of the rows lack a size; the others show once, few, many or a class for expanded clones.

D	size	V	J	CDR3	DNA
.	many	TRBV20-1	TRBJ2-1	CSAPDLTHNEQFF	TGCAGTGCCCCGGACCTCACCCACAATGAGCAGTTCTTC
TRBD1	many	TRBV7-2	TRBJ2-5	CASSRDRKETQYF	TGTGCCAGCAGCCGGGACAGAAAAGAGACCCAGTACTTC
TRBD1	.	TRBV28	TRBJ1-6	CASGQGGSPLHF	TGTGCCAGCGGACAGGGTGGTTCACCCCTCCACTTT
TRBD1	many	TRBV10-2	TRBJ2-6	CASSLTGATGANVLTF	TGCGCCAGCAGTTTGACAGGGGCGACTGGGGCCAACGTCCTGACTTTC
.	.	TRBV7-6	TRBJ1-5	CASSLSGDQPQHF	TGTGCCAGCAGCTTATCGGGGGATCAGCCCCAGCATTTT
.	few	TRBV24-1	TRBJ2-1	CATSDPGTSGGYNEQFF	TGTGCCACCAGTGATCCCGGGACATCTGGGGGCTACAATGAGCAGTTCTTC
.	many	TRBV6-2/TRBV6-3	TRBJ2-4	CASSTTDPTENIQYF	TGTGCCAGCAGTACAACGGACCCCACCGAAAACATTCAGTACTTC
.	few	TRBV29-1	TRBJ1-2	CSVEEENANYGYTF	TGCAGCGTTGAAGAAGAAAACGCTAACTATGGCTACACCTTC
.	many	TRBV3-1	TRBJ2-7	CASSQAAKASYEQYF	TGTGCCAGCAGCCAAGCAGCGAAGGCATCCTACGAGCAGTACTTC
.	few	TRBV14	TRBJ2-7	CASSQVGSSSYEQYF	TGTGCCAGCAGCCAAGTGGGGTCAAGCTCCTACGAGCAGTACTTC
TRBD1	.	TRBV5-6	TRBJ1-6	CASSPAGGTANSPLHF	TGTGCCAGCAGCCCCGCGGGAGGGACAGCAAATTCACCCCTCCACTTT
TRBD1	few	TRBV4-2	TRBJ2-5	CASSQRQGAPDVQYF	TGTGCCAGCAGCCAGAGACAGGGCGCCCCTGATGTCCAGTACTTC
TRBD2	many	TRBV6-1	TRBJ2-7	CASSEGYGGASGGEQYF	TGTGCCAGCAGTGAAGGGTACGGGGGGGCCTCTGGGGGCGAGCAGTACTTC
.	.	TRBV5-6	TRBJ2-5	CASSLRGPRETQYF	TGTGCCAGCAGCTTGAGAGGGCCCCGGGAGACCCAGTACTTC
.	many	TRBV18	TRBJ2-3	CASSPGSTDTQYF	TGTGCCAGCTCACCGGGTAGCACAGATACGCAGTATTTT